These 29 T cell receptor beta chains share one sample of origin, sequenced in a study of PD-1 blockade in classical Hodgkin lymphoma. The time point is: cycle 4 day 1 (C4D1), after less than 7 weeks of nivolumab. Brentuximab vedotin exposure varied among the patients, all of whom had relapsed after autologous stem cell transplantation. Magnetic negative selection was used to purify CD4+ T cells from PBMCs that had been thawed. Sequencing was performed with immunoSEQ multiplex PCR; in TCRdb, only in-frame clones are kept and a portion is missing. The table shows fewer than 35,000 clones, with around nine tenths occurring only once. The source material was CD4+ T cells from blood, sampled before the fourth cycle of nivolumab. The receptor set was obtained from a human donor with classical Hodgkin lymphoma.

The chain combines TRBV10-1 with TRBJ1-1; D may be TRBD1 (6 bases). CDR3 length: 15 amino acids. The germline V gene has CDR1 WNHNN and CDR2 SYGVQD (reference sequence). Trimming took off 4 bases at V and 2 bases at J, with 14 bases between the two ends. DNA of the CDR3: TGCGCCAGCAGTGGGACAGCTAACTCTAACACTGAAGCTTTCTTT. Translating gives CASSGTANSNTEAFF.

In DNA form, the CDR3 reads TGTGCCAGCAGCTTAGCGGGGGGTGAGCAGTTCTTC. Its translation is CASSLAGGEQFF. This rearrangement joins TRBV7-8 to TRBJ2-1, with D perhaps TRBD2 (6 bases). CDR3 length: 12 amino acids. Germline assignment: CDR1 SGHVS and CDR2 FQNEAQ. The ends were cut back, 0 bases at V and 9 bases at J, with 6 bases in the middle.

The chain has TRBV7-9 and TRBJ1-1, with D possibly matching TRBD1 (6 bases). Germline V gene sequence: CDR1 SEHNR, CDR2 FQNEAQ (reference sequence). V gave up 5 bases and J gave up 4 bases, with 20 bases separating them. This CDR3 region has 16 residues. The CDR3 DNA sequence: TGTGCCAGCAGCCCCTCTCCGGGGGGCAGTATCACTGAAGCTTTCTTT. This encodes CASSPSPGGSITEAFF.

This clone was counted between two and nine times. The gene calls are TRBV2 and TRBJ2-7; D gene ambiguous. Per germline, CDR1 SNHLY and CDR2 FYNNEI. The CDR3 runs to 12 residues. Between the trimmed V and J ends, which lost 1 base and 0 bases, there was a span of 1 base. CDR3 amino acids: CASSEVSYEQYF. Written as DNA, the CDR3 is TGTGCCAGCAGTGAAGTCTCCTACGAGCAGTACTTC. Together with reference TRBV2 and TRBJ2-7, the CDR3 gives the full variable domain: EPEVTQTPSHQVTQMGQEVILRCVPISNHLYFYWYRQILGQKVEFLVSFYNNEISEKSEIFDDQFSVERPDGSNFTLKIRSTKLEDSAMYFCASSEVSYEQYFGPGTRLTVT.

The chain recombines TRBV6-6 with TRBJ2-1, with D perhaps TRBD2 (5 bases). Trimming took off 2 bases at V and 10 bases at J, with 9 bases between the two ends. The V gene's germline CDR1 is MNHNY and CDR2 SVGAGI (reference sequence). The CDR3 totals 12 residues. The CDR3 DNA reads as TGTGCCAGCAGTTACCTTGACTACGAGCAGTTCTTC. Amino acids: CASSYLDYEQFF.

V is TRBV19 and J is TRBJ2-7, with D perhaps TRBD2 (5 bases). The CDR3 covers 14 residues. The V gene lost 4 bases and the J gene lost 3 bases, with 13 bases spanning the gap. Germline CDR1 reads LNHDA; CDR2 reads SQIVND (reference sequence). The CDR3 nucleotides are TGTGCCAGTAGTAGGGCTAGCCTAGACTACGAGCAGTACTTC. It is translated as CASSRASLDYEQYF.

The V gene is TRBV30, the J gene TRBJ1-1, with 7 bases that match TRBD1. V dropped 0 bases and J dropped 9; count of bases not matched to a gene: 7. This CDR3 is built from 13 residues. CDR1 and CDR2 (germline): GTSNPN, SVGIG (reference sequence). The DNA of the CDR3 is TGTGCCTGGAGTGTATGGGGGACAGAAAAAGCTTTCTTT. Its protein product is CAWSVWGTEKAFF.

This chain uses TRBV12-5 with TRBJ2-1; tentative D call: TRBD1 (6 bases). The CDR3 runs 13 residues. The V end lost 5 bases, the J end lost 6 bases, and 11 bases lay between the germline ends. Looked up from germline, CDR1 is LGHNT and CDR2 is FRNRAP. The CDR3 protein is CASGQGTPNEQFF. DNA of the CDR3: TGTGCTAGTGGTCAGGGGACCCCCAATGAGCAGTTCTTC.

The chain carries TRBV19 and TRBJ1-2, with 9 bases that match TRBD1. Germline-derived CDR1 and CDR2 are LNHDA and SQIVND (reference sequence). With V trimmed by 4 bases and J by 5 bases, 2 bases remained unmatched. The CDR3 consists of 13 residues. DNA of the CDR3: TGTGCCAGTAGTACCGGGACAGGGTATGGCTACACCTTC. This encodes CASSTGTGYGYTF.

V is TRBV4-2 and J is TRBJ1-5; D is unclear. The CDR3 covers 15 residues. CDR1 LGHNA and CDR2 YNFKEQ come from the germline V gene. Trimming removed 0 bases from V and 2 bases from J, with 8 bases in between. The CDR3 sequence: CASSQELVGNQPQHF. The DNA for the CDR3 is TGTGCCAGCAGCCAAGAGTTGGTTGGCAATCAGCCCCAGCATTTT.

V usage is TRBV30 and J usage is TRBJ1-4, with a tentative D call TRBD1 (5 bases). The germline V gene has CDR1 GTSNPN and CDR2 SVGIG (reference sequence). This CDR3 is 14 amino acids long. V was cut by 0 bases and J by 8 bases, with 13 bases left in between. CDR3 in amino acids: CAWSVGGTVEKLFF. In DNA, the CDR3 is TGTGCCTGGAGTGTGGGAGGGACGGTGGAAAAACTGTTTTTT.

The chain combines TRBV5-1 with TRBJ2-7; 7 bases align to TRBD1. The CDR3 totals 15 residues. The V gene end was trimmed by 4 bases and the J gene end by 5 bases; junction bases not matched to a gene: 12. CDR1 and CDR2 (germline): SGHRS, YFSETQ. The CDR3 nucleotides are TGCGCCAGCAGCCTGTTGACAGGGATTGACAACGAGCAGTACTTC. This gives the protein CASSLLTGIDNEQYF.

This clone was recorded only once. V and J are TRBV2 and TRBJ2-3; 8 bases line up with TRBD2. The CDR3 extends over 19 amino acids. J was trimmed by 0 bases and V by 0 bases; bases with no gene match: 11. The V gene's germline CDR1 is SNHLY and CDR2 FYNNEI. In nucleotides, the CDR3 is TGTGCCAGCAGTGAAGCGCGGGCGGGAGGATGGGGGAGCACAGATACGCAGTATTTT. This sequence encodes CASSEARAGGWGSTDTQYF.

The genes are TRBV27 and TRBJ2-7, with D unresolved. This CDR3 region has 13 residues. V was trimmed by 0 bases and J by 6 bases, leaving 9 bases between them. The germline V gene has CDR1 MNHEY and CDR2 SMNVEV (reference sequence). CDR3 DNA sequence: TGTGCCAGCAGTTTATCCGCCTATGGCGAGCAGTACTTC. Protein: CASSLSAYGEQYF.

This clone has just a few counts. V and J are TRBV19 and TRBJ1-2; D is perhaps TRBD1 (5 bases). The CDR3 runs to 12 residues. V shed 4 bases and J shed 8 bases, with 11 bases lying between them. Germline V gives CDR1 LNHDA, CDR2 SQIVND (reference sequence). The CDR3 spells CASSTQGKGYTF. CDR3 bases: TGTGCCAGTAGTACGCAGGGAAAGGGCTACACCTTC.

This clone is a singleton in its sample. Here the CDR3 reads CASSPASGSRAEQYF. In DNA form, the CDR3 reads TGTGCCAGCTCACCGGCTAGCGGGAGTAGGGCCGAGCAGTACTTC. This rearrangement joins TRBV18 to TRBJ2-7; TRBD2 matches 10 bases. Trimming took 3 bases from V and 6 from J; bases not matched to a gene: 8. CDR1 is KGHSH, CDR2 LQKENI, per germline. This CDR3 region has 15 residues.

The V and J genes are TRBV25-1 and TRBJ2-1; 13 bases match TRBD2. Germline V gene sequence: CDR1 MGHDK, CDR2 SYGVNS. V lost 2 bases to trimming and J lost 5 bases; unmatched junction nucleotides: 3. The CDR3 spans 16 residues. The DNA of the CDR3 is TGTGCCAGCAGTGAAGCCGGGACTAGCGGGAACAATGAGCAGTTCTTC. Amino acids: CASSEAGTSGNNEQFF.

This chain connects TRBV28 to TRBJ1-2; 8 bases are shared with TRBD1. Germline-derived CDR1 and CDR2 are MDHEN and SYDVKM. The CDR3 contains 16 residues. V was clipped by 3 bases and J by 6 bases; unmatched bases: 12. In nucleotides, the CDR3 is TGTGCCAGCAGTTTGGTTGACGGGCAGGGGGCGAATGGCTACACCTTC. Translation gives CASSLVDGQGANGYTF.

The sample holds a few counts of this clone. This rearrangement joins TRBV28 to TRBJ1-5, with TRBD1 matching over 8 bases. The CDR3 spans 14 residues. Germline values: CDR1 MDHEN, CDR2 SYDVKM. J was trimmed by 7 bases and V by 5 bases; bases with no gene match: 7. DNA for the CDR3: TGTGCCAGCAGTCGAAGACAGGGGCGCCAGCCCCAGCATTTT. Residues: CASSRRQGRQPQHF.

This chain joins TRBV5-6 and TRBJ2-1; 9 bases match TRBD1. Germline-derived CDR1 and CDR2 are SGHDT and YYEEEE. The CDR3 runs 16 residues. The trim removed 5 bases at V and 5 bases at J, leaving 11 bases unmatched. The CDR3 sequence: CASRVAGTGSHNEQFF. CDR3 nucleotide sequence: TGTGCCAGCAGGGTAGCCGGGACAGGGTCCCACAATGAGCAGTTCTTC.

The CDR3: CASSLRNSFYGYTF. CDR3 sequence (DNA): TGTGCCAGCAGTTTGCGGAACAGCTTCTATGGCTACACCTTC. The chain couples TRBV28 to TRBJ1-2, with D uncertain. The CDR3 is 14 amino acids. V was shortened by 3 bases and J by 4 bases, with 12 bases between the two germline ends. Germline loops: CDR1 MDHEN, CDR2 SYDVKM.

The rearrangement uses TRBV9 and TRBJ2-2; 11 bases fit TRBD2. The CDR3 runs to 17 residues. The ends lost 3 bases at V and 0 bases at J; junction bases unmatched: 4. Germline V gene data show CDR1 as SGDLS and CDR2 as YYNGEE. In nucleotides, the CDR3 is TGTGCCAGCAGCGCCCTGACTAGCGGGACGAACACCGGGGAGCTGTTTTTT. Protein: CASSALTSGTNTGELFF.

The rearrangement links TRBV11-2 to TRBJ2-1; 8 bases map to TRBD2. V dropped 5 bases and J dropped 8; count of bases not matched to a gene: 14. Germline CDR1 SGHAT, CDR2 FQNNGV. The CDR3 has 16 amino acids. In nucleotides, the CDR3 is TGTGCCAGCAGCCTGTTCCGAGCGGGAGCCCGACATGAGCAGTTCTTC. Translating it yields CASSLFRAGARHEQFF.

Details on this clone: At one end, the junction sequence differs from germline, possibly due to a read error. The CDR3 coding sequence is TGCGCCAGCAGCCCAGGAGACAGGGGTGGAAGCACCATATATTTT. Translating it yields CASSPGDRGGSTIYF. The rearrangement uses TRBV5-1 and TRBJ1-3; TRBD1 matches 8 bases. The CDR3 has 15 residues. CDR1 is SGHRS and CDR2 is YFSETQ in the germline V gene.

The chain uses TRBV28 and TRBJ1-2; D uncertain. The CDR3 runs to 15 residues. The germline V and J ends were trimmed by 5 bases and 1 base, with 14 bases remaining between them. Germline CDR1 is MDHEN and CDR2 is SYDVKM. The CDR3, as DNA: TGTGCCAGCAGTCCCGACCCTGGCCATAACTATGGCTACACCTTC. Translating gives CASSPDPGHNYGYTF.

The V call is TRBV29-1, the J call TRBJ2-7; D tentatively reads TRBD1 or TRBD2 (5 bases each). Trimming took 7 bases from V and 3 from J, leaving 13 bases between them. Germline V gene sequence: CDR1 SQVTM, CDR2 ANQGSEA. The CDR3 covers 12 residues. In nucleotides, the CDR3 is TGCAGCGCGAGGGACCCTTACTACGAGCAGTACTTC. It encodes CSARDPYYEQYF.

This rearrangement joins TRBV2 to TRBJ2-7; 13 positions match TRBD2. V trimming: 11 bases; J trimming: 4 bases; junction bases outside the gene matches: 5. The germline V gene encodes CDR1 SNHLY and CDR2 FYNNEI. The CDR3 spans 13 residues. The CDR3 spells CASGLAGVYEQYF. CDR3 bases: TGTGCCTCTGGACTAGCGGGAGTGTACGAGCAGTACTTC.

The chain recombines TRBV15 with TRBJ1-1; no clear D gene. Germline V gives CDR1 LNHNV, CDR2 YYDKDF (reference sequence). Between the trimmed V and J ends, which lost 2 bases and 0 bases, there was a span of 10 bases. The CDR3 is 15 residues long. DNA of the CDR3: TGTGCCACCAGCAGACATTTAATGATGAACACTGAAGCTTTCTTT. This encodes CATSRHLMMNTEAFF.

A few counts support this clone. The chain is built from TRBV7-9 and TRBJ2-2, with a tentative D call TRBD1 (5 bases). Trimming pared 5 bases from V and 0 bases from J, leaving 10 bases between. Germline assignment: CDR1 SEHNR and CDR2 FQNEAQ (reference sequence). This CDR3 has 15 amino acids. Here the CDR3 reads CASSQTEPNTGELFF. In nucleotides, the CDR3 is TGTGCCAGCAGCCAGACAGAACCGAACACCGGGGAGCTGTTTTTT.